This entry concerns a single TCR beta chain. The antigen remains undetermined. The sample originates from a study of a mutant IDH1 vaccine in newly diagnosed glioma. Across the study: Patients were started on vaccination 4-6 weeks after radiotherapy alone, or with temozolomide cycles. Earlier therapy was either radiotherapy, temozolomide, or both, and most got both.

Described time point: week 11, during vaccination. Topical imiquimod accompanied each vaccine dose, which consisted of 300 ug of mutant IDH1 20-mer peptide. Germline V CDR1 and CDR2: SGHTA, FQGNSA. The V and J ends lost 5 bases and 2 bases, in that order; junction bases with no gene match: 9. The CDR3 is 16 residues long. The assay was immunoSEQ multiplex PCR, and TCRdb's table has in-frame clones only and misses some. The profile shows fewer than 45,000 clones, about four fifths of them singletons. V is TRBV7-2 and J is TRBJ2-5; 9 nucleotides agree with TRBD1. Sequenced here: PBMCs, sampled from a glioma patient whose treatment included an IDH1 peptide vaccine. The source of this sequence is a man aged 35-49 years with glioma. CDR3 sequence reads: CASSHPRDREQETQYF. In DNA, the CDR3 is TGTGCCAGCAGCCACCCCAGGGACAGGGAACAAGAGACCCAGTACTTC. The entire variable domain, with the rest obtained from reference TRBV7-2 and TRBJ2-5, is as follows: GAGVSQSPSNKVTEKGKDVELRCDPISGHTALYWYRQSLGQGLEFLIYFQGNSAPDKSGLPSDRFSAERTGGSVSTLTIQRTQQEDSAVYLCASSHPRDREQETQYFGPGTRLLVL.